The entry below gives a single T cell receptor beta chain sequence along with its context. Its antigen remains unknown. These data belong to a study of cytomegalovirus exposure and HLA in healthy donors. General study findings and limits: HLA alleles were associated with around 17,000 TCR beta sequences in a later analysis at 0.05 false discovery rate.

The PCR had 60 Vbeta and 13 Jbeta primers. Method: immunoSEQ multiplex PCR; TCRdb's copy keeps in-frame clones and lacks some. Here the sample spans about 98,000 clones, roughly three quarters being singletons. The origin of this receptor is a man aged 40-50 years in good health and CMV-seronegative. The sample comprised PBMCs.

This CDR3 is CASSPDRGSYYEAFF. The CDR3 DNA follows: TGTGCCAGCAGCCCTGACAGGGGGTCCTACTATGAAGCTTTCTTT. The V gene is TRBV9, the J gene TRBJ1-1; 9 bases align to TRBD1. The CDR3 loop spans 15 amino acids. Germline V gene sequence: CDR1 SGDLS, CDR2 YYNGEE. Losses at the gene ends were 4 bases for V and 7 bases for J; bases not matched to a gene: 11.